This TCR beta chain originates from a study of blood T cell repertoires in COVID-19. Sequenced by immunoSEQ multiplex PCR; TCRdb stores in-frame clones only, minus some. The sample contains around 470,000 clones, 90% of which appear only once. V lost 3 bases and J 1 base, leaving 9 bases between the germline ends. The CDR3 length is 14 residues. Germline V lookup: CDR1 SEHNR, CDR2 FQNEAQ (reference sequence). Enrollees, about 18 to 95 years old, lived in 25 or so US areas. Clinical history reported by participants formed the basis on which cohorts were assigned. This clone was seen a few times. The clonotype was recovered from a man aged 18 to 30 who had recovered from COVID-19. The chain is built from TRBV7-9 and TRBJ1-1, with D maybe TRBD1 (5 bases). The material sequenced was PBMCs or T cells enriched from blood (not recorded which). For the CDR3, the DNA is TGTGCCAGCAGCTTTCGACAGCCGAACACTGAAGCTTTCTTT. It translates to CASSFRQPNTEAFF.